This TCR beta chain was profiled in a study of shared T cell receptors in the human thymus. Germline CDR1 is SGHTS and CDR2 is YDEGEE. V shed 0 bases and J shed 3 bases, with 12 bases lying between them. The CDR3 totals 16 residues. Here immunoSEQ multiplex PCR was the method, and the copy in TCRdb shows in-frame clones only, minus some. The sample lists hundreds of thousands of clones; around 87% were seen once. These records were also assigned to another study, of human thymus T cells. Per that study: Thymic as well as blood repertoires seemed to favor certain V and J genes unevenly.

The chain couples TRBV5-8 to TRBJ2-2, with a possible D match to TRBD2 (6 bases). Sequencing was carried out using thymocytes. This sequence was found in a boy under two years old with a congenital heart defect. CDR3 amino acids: CASSLVSSVDTGELFF. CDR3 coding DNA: TGTGCCAGCAGCTTGGTCTCTAGCGTCGACACCGGGGAGCTGTTTTTT.